Below, 18 T cell receptor beta chains from the same sample are listed, as sequenced in a study of technical replicates of blood from a few donors. Measured with immunoSEQ multiplex PCR; TCRdb has only the in-frame clones, and not every one. This sample has some 14,000 clones, with almost 85% found just once. Sequenced input: PBMCs. The receptors stem from a human donor in good health.

V gene TRBV20-1 combines with J gene TRBJ2-1, with D possibly TRBD1 on 5 matching bases. The CDR3 totals 11 residues. Germline loops: CDR1 DFQATT, CDR2 SNEGSKA (reference sequence). V lost 5 bases and J 8 bases, leaving 10 bases between the germline ends. CDR3 residues: CSASQGYEQFF. Written as DNA, the CDR3 is TGCAGTGCTTCCCAGGGATATGAGCAGTTCTTC.

The V and J genes are TRBV10-3 and TRBJ1-5; TRBD1 might be the D (6 bases). The V gene's germline CDR1 is ENHRY and CDR2 SYGVKD. The CDR3 has 16 residues. The germline V and J ends were trimmed by 10 bases and 0 bases, with 19 bases remaining between them. CDR3 nucleotide sequence: TGTGCCACCTCCGAGAGGGCAGGGGATAGCAATCAGCCCCAGCATTTT. Its protein product is CATSERAGDSNQPQHF.

This clone was seen once. This CDR3 reads CASSLGRYNTDTQYF. The DNA of the CDR3 is TGTGCCAGCAGCTTAGGGAGGTATAACACAGATACGCAGTATTTT. V gene TRBV11-2 combines with J gene TRBJ2-3; tentatively, D is TRBD2 (5 bases). CDR1 is SGHAT, CDR2 FQNNGV, per germline. The CDR3 has 15 residues. Trimming left V 1 base short and J 2 bases short, with 10 bases between.

The chain couples TRBV6-1 to TRBJ1-1; 7 bases match TRBD1. The CDR3 loop spans 15 amino acids. After removal of 1 base from V and 3 bases from J, the junction contained 5 bases not matched to a gene. CDR1 is MNHNS, CDR2 SASEGT, per germline. In DNA, the CDR3 is TGTGCCAGCAGTGAAGACAGGGGCCTGGACACTGAAGCTTTCTTT. Translating gives CASSEDRGLDTEAFF.

This clone was detected once. This rearrangement joins TRBV27 to TRBJ1-1; 7 bases are a match to TRBD1. The CDR3 sequence is 16 residues long. Germline values: CDR1 MNHEY, CDR2 SMNVEV (reference sequence). Trimming cost V 6 bases and J 0 bases; bases outside gene matches: 10. The CDR3 DNA reads as TGTGCCAGCAGCTTGTCCAGGGGGTTATTGAACACTGAAGCTTTCTTT. Translating it yields CASSLSRGLLNTEAFF.

The chain employs TRBV5-1 and TRBJ2-5, with TRBD2 as a possible D gene (5 bases). The V end was cut by 1 base, the J end by 5 bases, with 12 bases between. Per the germline V gene, CDR1 is SGHRS and CDR2 is YFSETQ. The CDR3 contains 14 residues. DNA for the CDR3: TGCGCCAGCAGCTTGACCCCGGGATCGGAGACCCAGTACTTC. Translated: CASSLTPGSETQYF. Filled out from reference TRBV5-1 and TRBJ2-5, the complete variable domain reads KAGVTQTPRYLIKTRGQQVTLSCSPISGHRSVSWYQQTPGQGLQFLFEYFSETQRNKGNFPGRFSGRQFSNSRSEMNVSTLELGDSALYLCASSLTPGSETQYFGPGTRLLVL.

The J gene is TRBJ2-2, the V gene TRBV7-8; D is unresolved. The CDR3 is 16 residues long. The germline CDR1 and CDR2 sequences are SGHVS and FQNEAQ. Trimming cost V 4 bases and J 2 bases, with 14 bases left between them. The CDR3 DNA sequence: TGTGCCAGCAGCTCCCTCTACCAATTAAACACCGGGGAGCTGTTTTTT. Amino acid sequence: CASSSLYQLNTGELFF.

The rearrangement links TRBV28 to TRBJ1-4; perhaps TRBD1 as D (5 bases). The CDR3 spans 14 residues. Looked up from germline, CDR1 is MDHEN and CDR2 is SYDVKM. With 7 bases removed from V and 7 bases from J, the gap between germline ends came to 16 bases. The CDR3 reads CASTLGGVSEKLFF. The DNA of the CDR3 is TGTGCCAGCACCTTGGGGGGTGTTTCTGAAAAACTGTTTTTT. Together with reference TRBV28 and TRBJ1-4, the CDR3 gives the full variable domain: DVKVTQSSRYLVKRTGEKVFLECVQDMDHENMFWYRQDPGLGLRLIYFSYDVKMKEKGDIPEGYSVSREKKERFSLILESASTNQTSMYLCASTLGGVSEKLFFGSGTQLSVL.

Only a few counts were recorded for this clone. CDR3 nucleotides: TGCGCCAGCAGCCAAGAGTGGGACAGCTATGGCTACACCTTC. Translating gives CASSQEWDSYGYTF. The V gene is TRBV4-1, the J gene TRBJ1-2, with 7 nucleotides matching TRBD1. Looked up from germline, CDR1 is MGHRA and CDR2 is YSYEKL. With V trimmed by 0 bases and J by 4 bases, 2 bases remained unmatched. The CDR3 runs to 14 residues.

This clone was recorded only once. This sequence joins TRBV30 and TRBJ2-6; 11 nucleotides align to TRBD1. Germline assignment: CDR1 GTSNPN and CDR2 SVGIG (reference sequence). Losses at the gene ends were 0 bases for V and 1 base for J; bases not matched to a gene: 2. The CDR3 length is 17 residues. The CDR3 DNA is TGTGCCTGGAGTGTATGGGACAGGGGGTCTGGGGCCAACGTCCTGACTTTC. Residues: CAWSVWDRGSGANVLTF. Full variable domain (remainder filled in from reference TRBV30 and TRBJ2-6): SQTIHQWPATLVQPVGSPLSLECTVEGTSNPNLYWYRQAAGRGLQLLFYSVGIGQISSEVPQNLSASRPQDRQFILSSKKLLLSDSGFYLCAWSVWDRGSGANVLTFGAGSRLTVL.

The chain employs TRBV12-5 and TRBJ2-2; D is possibly TRBD2 (6 bases). The V gene's germline CDR1 is LGHNT and CDR2 FRNRAP. Trimming took 7 bases from V and 0 from J, leaving 12 bases between them. The CDR3 loop spans 15 amino acids. Here the CDR3 reads CASAPGLPNTGELFF. CDR3 nucleotides: TGTGCTAGTGCCCCGGGACTCCCGAACACCGGGGAGCTGTTTTTT.

This clone was counted between two and nine times. The gene calls are TRBV5-1 and TRBJ2-7; TRBD1 agrees at 7 bases. The length of the CDR3 is 14 residues. The germline gives CDR1 SGHRS, CDR2 YFSETQ. Trimming at V came to 0 bases and at J to 6 bases, leaving 6 bases not matched to a gene. The CDR3 spells CASSLGQGVSEQYF. The CDR3 DNA is TGCGCCAGCAGCTTGGGACAGGGTGTCAGCGAGCAGTACTTC.

The V call is TRBV29-1, the J call TRBJ1-5; D perhaps matches TRBD1 (5 bases). CDR1 and CDR2 (germline): SQVTM, ANQGSEA. Between the trimmed V and J ends, which lost 5 bases and 2 bases, there was a span of 16 bases. CDR3 length: 15 residues. CDR3 bases: TGCAGCGTTTCAGAGGGACTGCTAGGCAATCAGCCCCAGCATTTT. As protein: CSVSEGLLGNQPQHF.

This chain joins TRBV4-1 and TRBJ2-7, with a possible D match to TRBD1 (6 bases). V was cut by 0 bases and J by 3 bases, with 24 bases left in between. This CDR3 has 19 residues. The germline gives CDR1 MGHRA, CDR2 YSYEKL. The CDR3: CASSQEKRSSRGFNYEQYF. The CDR3 nucleotides are TGCGCCAGCAGCCAAGAAAAAAGGTCGTCCAGGGGCTTTAACTACGAGCAGTACTTC.

V and J are TRBV7-9 and TRBJ2-1; 11 bases match TRBD2. The CDR3 sequence is 14 residues long. The J segment lost 7 bases and the V segment lost 4 bases, leaving 3 bases of the junction unmatched. The germline V gene encodes CDR1 SEHNR and CDR2 FQNEAQ (reference sequence). The CDR3 region is CASSSGLAANEQFF. In nucleotides, the CDR3 is TGTGCCAGCAGCTCGGGACTAGCGGCTAATGAGCAGTTCTTC.

The rearrangement links TRBV28 to TRBJ1-1, with D uncertain. Germline assignment: CDR1 MDHEN and CDR2 SYDVKM. V lost 6 bases and J 4 bases, leaving 18 bases between the germline ends. CDR3 length: 15 amino acids. The CDR3 sequence is CASRPAKVTGTEAFF. Written as DNA, the CDR3 is TGTGCCAGCAGGCCGGCCAAGGTGACGGGCACTGAAGCTTTCTTT.

The genes are TRBV27 and TRBJ2-3, with TRBD2 as a possible D gene (5 bases). Germline V gene sequence: CDR1 MNHEY, CDR2 SMNVEV (reference sequence). There are 13 residues in the CDR3. The V end was cut by 8 bases, the J end by 2 bases, with 11 bases between. The CDR3 DNA reads as TGTGCCAGCTGCGGGCAGAACACAGATACGCAGTATTTT. Protein: CASCGQNTDTQYF.

The V call is TRBV19, the J call TRBJ2-1, with 14 bases aligning to TRBD2. Looked up from germline, CDR1 is LNHDA and CDR2 is SQIVND (reference sequence). The CDR3 is 16 amino acids. The V segment lost 5 bases and the J segment 8 bases; nucleotides outside the gene matches: 8. The chain's CDR3 is CASSRPGTSGSDEQFF. The CDR3 DNA reads as TGTGCCAGTAGTCGACCCGGGACTAGCGGGAGCGATGAGCAGTTCTTC.